One T cell receptor (beta chain) is described in this entry. Antigen unknown. TCRdb's table, derived via immunoSEQ multiplex PCR, lists solely in-frame clones and lacks some. The table has about 100,000 clones, about nine tenths seen once. This sample is part of a study of T cell responses to AZD1222 COVID-19 vaccine. The wider study: Pooling was applied to second doses at about 4 or about 12 weeks.

Findings of the study overall: Clonal diversity may have been underestimated, and the donors were mostly white British, with more females than males. A reported finding is that nearly half of spike-specific TCRs target unmutated variant regions. A rise in Spike-specific TCR breadth and depth followed two AZD1222 doses.

This TCR was recovered from an adult in good health. Sequencing used peripheral blood, obtained on day 0 of AZD1222 vaccination.

The CDR3 DNA sequence: TGTGCCAGCAGTTTACACCCCCTCTCCCCGGACGAGCAGTACTTC. This gives the protein CASSLHPLSPDEQYF. This sequence joins TRBV28 and TRBJ2-7, with unresolved D. Germline V lookup: CDR1 MDHEN, CDR2 SYDVKM. With 2 bases removed from V and 5 bases from J, the gap between germline ends came to 16 bases. The length of the CDR3 is 15 residues.